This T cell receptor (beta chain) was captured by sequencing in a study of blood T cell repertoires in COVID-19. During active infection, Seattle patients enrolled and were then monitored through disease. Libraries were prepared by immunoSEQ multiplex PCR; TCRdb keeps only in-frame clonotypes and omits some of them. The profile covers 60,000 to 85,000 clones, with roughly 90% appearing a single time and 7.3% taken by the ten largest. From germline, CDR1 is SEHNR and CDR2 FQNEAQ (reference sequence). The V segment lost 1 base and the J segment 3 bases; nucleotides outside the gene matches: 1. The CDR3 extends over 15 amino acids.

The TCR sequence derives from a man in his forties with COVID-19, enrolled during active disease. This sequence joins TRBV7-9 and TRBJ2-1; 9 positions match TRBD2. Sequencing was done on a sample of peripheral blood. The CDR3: CASSLVAGDYNEQFF. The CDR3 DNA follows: TGTGCCAGCAGCTTAGTAGCGGGGGACTACAATGAGCAGTTCTTC.